This T cell receptor (beta chain) originates from a study of shared clonotypes between healthy human individuals. Germline CDR1 is MDHEN and CDR2 is SYDVKM. V was clipped by 9 bases and J by 6 bases; unmatched bases: 21. CDR3 length equals 18 residues. The assay used deep level. Each PCR replicate run on unsorted PBMC took in approximately 270 ng DNA, about 29,000 T cell genomes. Clones were sequenced by immunoSEQ multiplex PCR, and TCRdb holds only the in-frame ones, with some missing. The sample has about 450,000 clones, 79% seen once. Worth noting for this clone: Its antigen remains unidentified.

Healthy HIV-negative adults without recent acute infections or vaccinations served as donors. Notes on the study in general: Among donors, sharing of clonotypes was expected to be affected by sequencing depth.

The sample taken for sequencing was PBMCs. This TCR came from a woman between 35 and 50 years old in good health. Some clones in this sample may be carry-over from other donors' samples. The V gene is TRBV28, the J gene TRBJ2-1; 9 nucleotides line up with TRBD1. The CDR3 DNA reads as TGTGCCAGTTCTGAACAGGGGGCATCGCGGGAGTTGCCCAATGAGCAGTTCTTC. Translating gives CASSEQGASRELPNEQFF.